Described below is a single TCR beta chain sequence and its context. Its specificity is not known. This sample was included in a study of siplizumab effects on memory and regulatory T cells. Study observations and caveats: No assignable naive or memory phenotype existed for roughly 80-97% of proliferating CD4+ or CD8+ clones.

V shed 5 bases and J shed 3 bases, with 18 bases lying between them. Per the germline V gene, CDR1 is SEHNR and CDR2 is FQNEAQ (reference sequence). The length of the CDR3 is 16 residues. Clones were sequenced by immunoSEQ multiplex PCR, and TCRdb holds only the in-frame ones, with some missing. The table has some 99,000 clones, about 92% seen once. The chain recombines TRBV7-9 with TRBJ2-3, with D perhaps matching TRBD2 (5 bases). Sequencing was done on a sample of Tregs sorted from blood. This sequence was found in a human donor in good health. The DNA of the CDR3 is TGTGCCAGCAGCGACGGACGGGGTGCGAGGACAGATACGCAGTATTTT. It encodes CASSDGRGARTDTQYF.